This T cell receptor (beta chain) came from a study of beta chain features in type 1 diabetes. Study results and limitations: Moderately but significantly shorter TCRB CDR3s were found in Type 1 diabetes patients in all four CD4+ subsets.

In this sample, this clone turned up a few times. Its matching antigen is unknown. As every portion of the isolated RNA was reverse transcribed, the sequencing read expressed TCRB transcripts. The method was immunoSEQ multiplex PCR; TCRdb's version includes in-frame clones alone and lacks a portion of them. The sample lists 550,000 to 850,000 clones, over 10% seen once, with approximately 0.022% in the top ten. The sample was naive CD4+ T cells from blood. The clonotype originates from a man aged 18 to 30 with type 1 diabetes.

The CDR3 region is CASSGGNTYEQYF. The CDR3 DNA reads TGTGCCAGCAGTGGCGGGAACACCTACGAGCAGTACTTC. The chain couples TRBV28 to TRBJ2-7, with D possibly matching TRBD2 (6 bases). Per the germline V gene, CDR1 is MDHEN and CDR2 is SYDVKM. The CDR3 covers 13 residues. V was pared by 5 bases and J by 2 bases, with 10 bases between.